This note documents a single TCR beta chain sequence. The sample is drawn from a study of blood T cell repertoires in COVID-19. Study-wide context: T cells, B-cell-depleted T cells, or PBMCs provided the cDNA or gDNA that served as material.

Germline CDR1 reads DFQATT; CDR2 reads SNEGSKA (reference sequence). The CDR3 has 11 residues. Germline trimming cut 8 bases from V and 5 bases from J; bases unmatched to any gene: 5. Measured with immunoSEQ multiplex PCR; TCRdb has only the in-frame clones, and not every one. The sample carries approximately 280,000 clones, around nine tenths recorded once. The sequencing sample was made of peripheral blood. The genes are TRBV20-1 and TRBJ2-5; 7 positions match TRBD2. The source of this sequence is a man aged 45-65 years with acute or convalescent COVID-19. CDR3 in amino acids: CSTVSGETQYF. CDR3 sequence (DNA): TGCAGTACCGTTAGCGGGGAGACCCAGTACTTC.